This T cell receptor (beta chain) comes out of a study of blood T cell repertoires in COVID-19. Study details: From the United States, Italy and Spain came samples of acute and convalescent COVID-19. The cDNA or gDNA used as material had been derived from T cells, B-cell-depleted T cells, or PBMCs.

As originally analysed: Reference gene primer amplification gave estimated nucleated cell counts. Generated by immunoSEQ multiplex PCR, the TCRdb table keeps only in-frame clones and is missing some. Clone size and the V and J calls come from that table; the DNA yielded D and trimming. The profile shows 88,000 or so clones, 79% of them singletons. The CDR3 extends over 14 amino acids. Germline CDR1 reads SGHVS; CDR2 reads FNYEAQ. With 2 bases removed from V and 6 bases from J, the gap between germline ends came to 11 bases. The source of this sequence is a human donor in a cohort sampled during active COVID-19. The chain joins TRBV7-6 to TRBJ2-4, with a possible D match to TRBD1 (5 bases). Material for sequencing was peripheral blood. CDR3 DNA: TGTGCCAGCAGCTTACAGGGTTCGGGAAACATTCAGTACTTC. Amino acid sequence: CASSLQGSGNIQYF.